One and the same sample provided the 12 T cell receptor beta chains below, sequenced in a study of beta chain features in type 1 diabetes. The study reverse transcribed the entire isolated RNA, so it sequenced expressed TCRB transcripts. Clones were sequenced by immunoSEQ multiplex PCR, and TCRdb holds only the in-frame ones, with some missing. The data hold some 200,000 clones, with approximately 10% observed a single time. Sequencing used central memory CD4+ T cells from blood. The receptors were gathered from a man younger than 30 in good health.

This rearrangement joins TRBV15 to TRBJ2-2; a weak D match, TRBD2 (6 bases). Trimming stripped 0 bases from V and 1 base from J, with 9 bases between. The CDR3 has 16 amino acids. CDR1 is LNHNV and CDR2 is YYDKDF in the germline V gene (reference sequence). DNA of the CDR3: TGTGCCACCAGCAGAGATAGAGCGGGGAACACCGGGGAGCTGTTTTTT. Its translation: CATSRDRAGNTGELFF.

The gene calls are TRBV5-4 and TRBJ1-2, with D hard to call. The CDR3 extends over 14 amino acids. CDR1 and CDR2 from the germline V gene are SGHNT and YYREEE (reference sequence). Trimming stripped 4 bases from V and 1 base from J, with 11 bases between. The CDR3 protein is CASSTDGLNYGYTF. In nucleotides, the CDR3 is TGTGCCAGCAGCACGGACGGACTTAACTATGGCTACACCTTC.

This sequence joins TRBV18 and TRBJ2-7, with 8 nucleotides matching TRBD1. The trim removed 5 bases at V and 1 base at J, leaving 4 bases unmatched. The CDR3 is 14 amino acids. Germline-derived CDR1 and CDR2 are KGHSH and LQKENI. The CDR3 protein is CASSSGTGSYEQYF. The CDR3 DNA is TGTGCCAGCTCATCCGGGACAGGTTCCTACGAGCAGTACTTC.

At least ten counts were recorded for this clone. The rearrangement joins TRBV7-2 to TRBJ2-1; the D is unclear. CDR3 size: 13 residues. CDR1 is SGHTA and CDR2 is FQGNSA in the germline V gene. Between the trimmed V and J ends, which lost 4 bases and 9 bases, there was a span of 13 bases. The CDR3 spells CASSSLGKGEQFF. The CDR3 region has the DNA TGTGCCAGCAGCTCCTTAGGAAAGGGTGAGCAGTTCTTC.

This clone turned up a few times. J is TRBJ2-5 and V is TRBV21-1; the DNA was not compared with TRBD1, the D call given in the table. TRBV21-1 is designated a pseudogene. CDR3 size: 13 residues. This CDR3 is CASSHRERETQYF. CDR3 sequence (DNA): TGTGCCAGCAGCCACAGGGAAAGGGAGACCCAGTACTTC.

The chain recombines TRBV7-9 with TRBJ2-3; 8 nucleotides line up with TRBD1. V trimming: 6 bases; J trimming: 0 bases; junction bases outside the gene matches: 5. This CDR3 is built from 15 residues. Germline assignment: CDR1 SEHNR and CDR2 FQNEAQ (reference sequence). The CDR3 loop reads CASSDGTGSTDTQYF. For the CDR3, the DNA is TGTGCCAGCAGTGACGGGACAGGTAGCACAGATACGCAGTATTTT.

About this clone itself: The junction departs from the called germline gene at one end, perhaps through a read error. The chain recombines TRBV7-3 with TRBJ2-1, with 8 bases that match TRBD1. The CDR3 length is 15 residues. Germline-derived CDR1 and CDR2 are SGHTA and FQGTGA. CDR3 DNA sequence: TGCGCCAGCAGCCCGTGGACAGGGACGGACAATGAGCAGTTCTTC. Translated, it gives CASSPWTGTDNEQFF.

The CDR3 sequence is CASSSWTSGANVLTF. The CDR3 nucleotides read TGTGCCAGCAGCTCTTGGACATCTGGGGCCAACGTCCTGACTTTC. This chain joins TRBV7-9 and TRBJ2-6, with D possibly being TRBD1 (5 bases). Germline CDR1 SEHNR, CDR2 FQNEAQ (reference sequence). This CDR3 is 15 amino acids long. The ends were cut back, 4 bases at V and 1 base at J, with 8 bases in the middle.

The chain has TRBV18 and TRBJ2-7; 8 nucleotides match TRBD2. The ends lost 2 bases at V and 6 bases at J; junction bases unmatched: 15. The germline CDR1 and CDR2 sequences are KGHSH and LQKENI. The CDR3 contains 17 residues. The CDR3 nucleotides read TGTGCCAGCTCACCATTCCGGAGCGGGAGAATTCCCCCCGAGCAGTACTTC. Its translation: CASSPFRSGRIPPEQYF.

This clone appeared a few times. Other DNA sequences from this sample encode an identical CDR3 as well. J is TRBJ2-7 and V is TRBV30, with TRBD1 matching over 11 bases. Trimming removed 2 bases from V and 2 bases from J; junction bases left unmatched: 2. This CDR3 spans 14 amino acids. CDR1 GTSNPN and CDR2 SVGIG come from the germline V gene (reference sequence). Here the CDR3 DNA reads TGTGCCTGGAGTACGGGACAGGGGGCCTACGAGCAGTACTTC. Translation: CAWSTGQGAYEQYF. The variable domain in full, with the rest retrieved from reference TRBV30 and TRBJ2-7, is SQTIHQWPATLVQPVGSPLSLECTVEGTSNPNLYWYRQAAGRGLQLLFYSVGIGQISSEVPQNLSASRPQDRQFILSSKKLLLSDSGFYLCAWSTGQGAYEQYFGPGTRLTVT.

V and J are TRBV5-1 and TRBJ1-3; D uncertain. The CDR3 has 13 amino acids. With 2 bases removed from V and 0 bases from J, the gap between germline ends came to 3 bases. Germline values: CDR1 SGHRS, CDR2 YFSETQ. CDR3 nucleotide sequence: TGCGCCAGCAGCTTAACCTCTGGAAACACCATATATTTT. Its protein is CASSLTSGNTIYF.

This rearrangement joins TRBV29-1 to TRBJ2-7; 8 bases are a match to TRBD1. The CDR3 extends over 13 amino acids. CDR1 is SQVTM and CDR2 is ANQGSEA in the germline V gene. The V gene end was trimmed by 1 base and the J gene end by 6 bases; junction bases not matched to a gene: 5. In nucleotides, the CDR3 is TGCAGCGTTGAAGGGGGACAGGCCGTCGAGCAGTACTTC. This sequence encodes CSVEGGQAVEQYF.